The 27 T cell receptor beta chains below were found in one sample sequenced in a study of T cells in localized non-small cell lung cancer. TCRdb's copy holds only in-frame clones and misses some; the assay was immunoSEQ multiplex PCR. The table has tens of thousands of clones, roughly 82% seen once. Sequenced here: peripheral blood, sampled before any cancer treatment. All receptors come from a male donor at least 60 years old with stage III squamous cell lung carcinoma.

The chain is built from TRBV7-9 and TRBJ1-5, with D possibly being TRBD1 (6 bases). This CDR3 spans 18 amino acids. V was cut by 1 base and J by 3 bases, with 19 bases left in between. From germline, CDR1 is SEHNR and CDR2 FQNEAQ (reference sequence). The CDR3 loop reads CASSLEGGLRGHNQPQHF. DNA of the CDR3: TGTGCCAGCAGCTTAGAAGGGGGGCTCAGGGGCCACAATCAGCCCCAGCATTTT.

The V gene is TRBV30, the J gene TRBJ2-5; TRBD1 is a possible D gene (6 bases). V lost 0 bases to trimming and J lost 7 bases, with 18 bases between them. Germline CDR1 GTSNPN, CDR2 SVGIG (reference sequence). This CDR3 region has 15 residues. The CDR3 nucleotides are TGTGCCTGGAGTGTACAGGACAGCCTCCAGGGGACCCAGTACTTC. It specifies CAWSVQDSLQGTQYF.

This rearrangement joins TRBV30 to TRBJ2-1; perhaps TRBD2 as D (6 bases). CDR3 length: 14 amino acids. The germline V gene encodes CDR1 GTSNPN and CDR2 SVGIG (reference sequence). Trimming pared 4 bases from V and 6 bases from J, leaving 16 bases between. The CDR3 spells CAWTPDGSGNEQFF. CDR3 nucleotide sequence: TGTGCCTGGACCCCTGACGGGAGTGGCAATGAGCAGTTCTTC.

This chain uses TRBV27 with TRBJ2-1; 7 bases are shared with TRBD2. With V trimmed by 8 bases and J by 5 bases, 15 bases remained unmatched. Looked up from germline, CDR1 is MNHEY and CDR2 is SMNVEV (reference sequence). The CDR3 is made up of 16 amino acids. The CDR3 DNA is TGTGCCAGCCACTTAAGGGCGGGGACTATAAACAATGAGCAGTTCTTC. This sequence encodes CASHLRAGTINNEQFF.

This clone occurred once. V and J are TRBV10-3 and TRBJ2-3, with 8 bases fitting TRBD2. Germline CDR1 and CDR2: ENHRY and SYGVKD. The CDR3 is made up of 14 amino acids. With 5 bases clipped from V and 5 bases from J, the junction kept 6 bases outside the gene matches. Here the CDR3 reads CAISQAGGKDTQYF. The CDR3 DNA sequence: TGTGCCATCAGTCAGGCGGGAGGTAAAGATACGCAGTATTTT.

The chain couples TRBV12-5 to TRBJ2-1; D may be TRBD1 (5 bases). This CDR3 comprises 13 residues. V was shortened by 7 bases and J by 10 bases, with 17 bases between the two germline ends. The germline V gene has CDR1 LGHNT and CDR2 FRNRAP. The CDR3 spells CASVATGRREQFF. The CDR3, as DNA: TGTGCTAGTGTCGCAACAGGCCGGCGGGAGCAGTTCTTC. The complete variable domain, with remaining parts taken from reference TRBV12-5 and TRBJ2-1, reads DARVTQTPRHKVTEMGQEVTMRCQPILGHNTVFWYRQTMMQGLELLAYFRNRAPLDDSGMPKDRFSAEMPDATLATLKIQPSEPRDSAVYFCASVATGRREQFFGPGTRLTVL.

This clone was observed a single time. The gene calls are TRBV6-1 and TRBJ2-3, with 8 nucleotides matching TRBD1. CDR3 length: 15 residues. J was trimmed by 2 bases and V by 4 bases; bases with no gene match: 5. Per germline, CDR1 MNHNS and CDR2 SASEGT. The CDR3: CASSVTGAVTDTQYF. The CDR3 region has the DNA TGTGCCAGCAGTGTGACAGGGGCGGTCACAGATACGCAGTATTTT.

This clone was seen just once. The V gene is TRBV14, the J gene TRBJ1-1; D may be TRBD1 (6 bases). Trimming removed 1 base from V and 6 bases from J, with 12 bases in between. There are 14 residues in the CDR3. CDR1 is SGHDN, CDR2 FVKESK, per germline. CDR3 in DNA: TGTGCCAGCAGCCAAGTAGGAGGGGGGCCTGAAGCTTTCTTT. Translation: CASSQVGGGPEAFF.

As regards this clone: Other DNA sequences in this specimen translate into the identical CDR3. J is TRBJ2-7 and V is TRBV18, with D tentatively TRBD1 (5 bases). Germline V CDR1 and CDR2: KGHSH, LQKENI. The V and J ends lost 0 bases and 3 bases respectively, with 9 bases between them. The CDR3 is 14 amino acids. CDR3 loop: CASSPPGHLYEQYF. CDR3 nucleotides: TGTGCCAGCTCACCACCGGGGCACCTCTACGAGCAGTACTTC.

The chain couples TRBV14 to TRBJ2-3; 8 bases fit TRBD1. The ends lost 6 bases at V and 7 bases at J; junction bases unmatched: 6. Per germline, CDR1 SGHDN and CDR2 FVKESK. This CDR3 comprises 13 residues. CDR3 sequence (DNA): TGTGCCAGCAGTCCACAGGGGGGAAATACGCAGTATTTT. Its translation: CASSPQGGNTQYF.

The J gene is TRBJ2-3, the V gene TRBV30; no reliable D call. Germline V lookup: CDR1 GTSNPN, CDR2 SVGIG (reference sequence). The V gene lost 0 bases and the J gene lost 0 bases, with 10 bases spanning the gap. CDR3 length equals 15 residues. The CDR3 DNA is TGTGCCTGGAGTGTACTGGCAGCTAGCACAGATACGCAGTATTTT. Amino acids: CAWSVLAASTDTQYF.

V and J are TRBV5-8 and TRBJ2-7, with D perhaps matching TRBD1 (5 bases). CDR3 length: 11 residues. The V end was cut by 5 bases, the J end by 4 bases, with 7 bases between. CDR1 SGHTS and CDR2 YDEGEE come from the germline V gene. The CDR3 DNA sequence: TGTGCCAGCAGTTACAGGTACGAGCAGTACTTC. Encoded protein: CASSYRYEQYF. The whole variable domain, remainder taken from reference TRBV5-8 and TRBJ2-7, is EAGVTQSPTHLIKTRGQQATLRCSPISGHTSVYWYQQALGLGLQFLLWYDEGEERNRGNFPPRFSGRQFPNYSSELNVNALELEDSALYLCASSYRYEQYFGPGTRLTVT.

The chain carries TRBV23-1 and TRBJ2-5, with 7 bases that match TRBD2. TRBV23-1 is an open reading frame, and its role is uncertain. Trimming cost V 4 bases and J 3 bases; bases outside gene matches: 5. The CDR3 contains 14 residues. DNA for the CDR3: TGCGCCAGCAGTCTGTGGGGGAGGGAAGAGACCCAGTACTTC. It yields the protein CASSLWGREETQYF.

This clone appeared once. The V and J genes are TRBV30 and TRBJ2-1; 11 bases map to TRBD2. J lost 0 bases, V lost 3 bases, and 7 bases had no gene match. The CDR3 has 17 residues. From germline, CDR1 is GTSNPN and CDR2 SVGIG (reference sequence). The CDR3 region has the DNA TGTGCCTGGAGAGTCATGGGACTAGCGGACTCCTACAATGAGCAGTTCTTC. This sequence encodes CAWRVMGLADSYNEQFF.

V usage is TRBV5-1 and J usage is TRBJ2-3; D remains unclear. The V gene lost 4 bases and the J gene lost 0 bases, with 12 bases spanning the gap. CDR1 and CDR2 from the germline V gene are SGHRS and YFSETQ. The CDR3 has 15 amino acids. The CDR3: CASSPLGSSTDTQYF. In DNA form, the CDR3 reads TGCGCCAGCAGCCCACTTGGATCTAGCACAGATACGCAGTATTTT.

The V gene is TRBV18, the J gene TRBJ2-3; no reliable D call. The ends were cut back, 2 bases at V and 6 bases at J, with 3 bases in the middle. CDR1 is KGHSH, CDR2 LQKENI, per germline. This CDR3 is built from 11 residues. CDR3 nucleotides: TGTGCCAGCTCACCATGGGATACGCAGTATTTT. This codes for CASSPWDTQYF.

The J gene is TRBJ2-3, the V gene TRBV29-1; D gene unclear. This CDR3 region has 14 residues. Trimming left V 4 bases short and J 1 base short, with 12 bases between. Germline-derived CDR1 and CDR2 are SQVTM and ANQGSEA. CDR3 sequence reads: CSVAKGDGTDTQYF. CDR3 nucleotides: TGCAGCGTTGCGAAGGGTGACGGCACAGATACGCAGTATTTT.

J is TRBJ2-7 and V is TRBV11-2, with 8 nucleotides matching TRBD2. Germline CDR1 SGHAT, CDR2 FQNNGV. Trimming took 4 bases from V and 0 from J; bases not matched to a gene: 14. The CDR3 totals 18 residues. This CDR3 reads CASSYPTKRGSSSYEQYF. Written as DNA, the CDR3 is TGTGCCAGCAGCTACCCGACTAAGCGGGGGTCCAGCTCCTACGAGCAGTACTTC.

V usage is TRBV5-1 and J usage is TRBJ2-1, with D possibly TRBD2 on 6 matching bases. This CDR3 region has 18 residues. The V gene's germline CDR1 is SGHRS and CDR2 YFSETQ. With 0 bases removed from V and 5 bases from J, the gap between germline ends came to 21 bases. DNA for the CDR3: TGCGCCAGCAGCTTGGGTACCCTACCCGGGACGGGGGACAATGAGCAGTTCTTC. Its protein product is CASSLGTLPGTGDNEQFF.

This clone has only one observation. The rearrangement links TRBV7-8 to TRBJ2-2; tentative D call: TRBD1 (6 bases). The CDR3 runs to 15 residues. The V end was cut by 5 bases, the J end by 5 bases, with 15 bases between. Germline V gives CDR1 SGHVS, CDR2 FQNEAQ. The DNA of the CDR3 is TGTGCCAGCAGCCTAACAGGGAAGGGGACCGGGGAGCTGTTTTTT. Its translation is CASSLTGKGTGELFF.

The V and J genes are TRBV5-5 and TRBJ2-1; 8 positions agree with TRBD1. Germline V lookup: CDR1 SGHKS, CDR2 YYEKEE (reference sequence). The CDR3 is 20 amino acids. The V and J ends lost 2 bases and 7 bases, in that order; junction bases with no gene match: 23. The CDR3 DNA sequence: TGTGCCAGCAGCTTTTTCGGACGCGCCAACAGGCAGGGGGCGATTAATGAGCAGTTCTTC. It encodes CASSFFGRANRQGAINEQFF.

This chain links TRBV7-2 with TRBJ2-1; no definite D call. The length of the CDR3 is 14 residues. Germline CDR1 SGHTA, CDR2 FQGNSA. Trimming stripped 5 bases from V and 0 bases from J, with 8 bases between. The CDR3 DNA sequence: TGTGCCAGCAGCCATTCTAGCTCCTACAATGAGCAGTTCTTC. Residues: CASSHSSSYNEQFF.

V and J are TRBV29-1 and TRBJ2-1; D ambiguous. V shed 4 bases and J shed 3 bases, with 7 bases lying between them. The CDR3 is made up of 12 amino acids. Germline-derived CDR1 and CDR2 are SQVTM and ANQGSEA. The CDR3 nucleotides read TGCAGCGTTGGATACAGCTACAATGAGCAGTTCTTC. Its protein product is CSVGYSYNEQFF.

CDR3 coding DNA: TGTGCCAGCAGCTTAAGTCAGGGGCGCTACAATGAGCAGTTCTTC. This gives the protein CASSLSQGRYNEQFF. The chain employs TRBV7-3 and TRBJ2-1, with D possibly TRBD1 on 6 matching bases. V lost 1 base, J lost 3 bases, and 10 bases lay in between. Germline V CDR1 and CDR2: SGHTA, FQGTGA. The CDR3 is made up of 15 amino acids.

This chain links TRBV5-1 with TRBJ2-1, with 8 bases fitting TRBD2. V shed 7 bases and J 3 bases; nucleotides not matched to a gene: 9. CDR1 and CDR2 (germline): SGHRS, YFSETQ. The CDR3 has 15 amino acids. The CDR3 DNA is TGCGCCAGCCTCCCCGGGGGGGGGATCTACAATGAGCAGTTCTTC. Amino acid sequence: CASLPGGGIYNEQFF. The entire variable domain, with the rest obtained from reference TRBV5-1 and TRBJ2-1, is as follows: KAGVTQTPRYLIKTRGQQVTLSCSPISGHRSVSWYQQTPGQGLQFLFEYFSETQRNKGNFPGRFSGRQFSNSRSEMNVSTLELGDSALYLCASLPGGGIYNEQFFGPGTRLTVL.

The V gene is TRBV7-6, the J gene TRBJ2-2; a possible D gene is TRBD1 (6 bases). The CDR3 sequence is 16 residues long. V was trimmed by 3 bases and J by 1 base, leaving 12 bases between them. Germline assignment: CDR1 SGHVS and CDR2 FNYEAQ. This CDR3 is CASSFSQTGNTGELFF. In nucleotides, the CDR3 is TGTGCCAGCAGCTTCTCCCAGACAGGGAACACCGGGGAGCTGTTTTTT.

The CDR3 DNA follows: TGCGCCAGCAGCTTGGTACCTTACGAGCAGTACTTC. Translating gives CASSLVPYEQYF. V and J are TRBV5-1 and TRBJ2-7, with unresolved D. Germline CDR1 and CDR2: SGHRS and YFSETQ. CDR3 length: 12 residues. V lost 0 bases and J lost 4, with 5 bases in between.